One sample yielded the 29 T cell receptor beta chains listed below, sequenced in a study of cytomegalovirus exposure and HLA in healthy donors (TCRdb year 2017). Library construction relied on the immunoSEQ multiplex PCR assay. A mixture of 60 forward primers for TCR Vbeta segments and 13 reverse primers for TCR Jbeta segments was used in the multiplex PCR. The immuneACCESS repertoire file appears here via TCRdb, limited to in-frame rearrangements. These files lack a portion of the clones; in checked studies, under half of the deficit traces to unresolved V genes, and the cause of the others is not known. The sample data list 95,000 or so clones, and 60% to 85% of these were observed just once. The leading ten clones occupy 4.5% to 6% of the sample. The sequencing input was PBMCs. These receptors all come from a woman in her forties in good health and CMV-seronegative.

The chain is built from TRBV13 and TRBJ2-1; a possible D gene is TRBD2 (5 bases). From germline, CDR1 is PRHDT and CDR2 FYEKMQ (reference sequence). Deletions cut 5 bases from V and 7 bases from J, with 9 bases between. The CDR3 has 12 amino acids. This chain's CDR3 is CASSQPGNEQFF. CDR3 DNA: TGTGCCAGCAGCCAACCGGGGAATGAGCAGTTCTTC.

The J gene is TRBJ1-1, the V gene TRBV2; 9 nucleotides align to TRBD1. Germline CDR1 SNHLY, CDR2 FYNNEI. The CDR3 is 16 residues long. V lost 7 bases and J lost 4; bases outside the gene matches: 13. In DNA, the CDR3 is TGTGCCAGCATGAGGGACAGGGTTGGAGGAAGCACTGAAGCTTTCTTT. This codes for CASMRDRVGGSTEAFF.

The chain uses TRBV7-9 and TRBJ2-5; 12 bases agree with TRBD2. Germline CDR1 reads SEHNR; CDR2 reads FQNEAQ (reference sequence). The ends lost 2 bases at V and 3 bases at J; junction bases unmatched: 1. CDR3 size: 15 residues. The CDR3 DNA reads as TGTGCCAGCAGCTTACTAGCGGGGGGGAAAGAGACCCAGTACTTC. It specifies CASSLLAGGKETQYF.

This clone showed up just once. The rearrangement links TRBV2 to TRBJ1-3; D gene ambiguous. Trimming removed 7 bases at V and 2 bases at J, with 18 bases between. The CDR3 runs to 16 residues. Germline V gene lookup returns CDR1 SNHLY and CDR2 FYNNEI. CDR3 residues: CASTEEIGVAGNTIYF. The CDR3 nucleotides read TGTGCCAGCACAGAGGAAATAGGCGTTGCTGGAAACACCATATATTTT.

The gene calls are TRBV5-1 and TRBJ2-7; D perhaps matches TRBD1 (5 bases). The CDR3 length is 15 residues. Germline CDR1 reads SGHRS; CDR2 reads YFSETQ. V was pared by 4 bases and J by 3 bases, with 17 bases between. The CDR3 bases are TGCGCCAGCAGCCAGGGCCAAGGAGACCTCTACGAGCAGTACTTC. It is translated as CASSQGQGDLYEQYF. The full variable domain, in which reference TRBV5-1 and TRBJ2-7 provide the parts outside the CDR3, is KAGVTQTPRYLIKTRGQQVTLSCSPISGHRSVSWYQQTPGQGLQFLFEYFSETQRNKGNFPGRFSGRQFSNSRSEMNVSTLELGDSALYLCASSQGQGDLYEQYFGPGTRLTVT.

The V and J genes are TRBV7-8 and TRBJ1-1; no reliable D call. Trimming took off 1 base at V and 0 bases at J, with 6 bases between the two ends. The CDR3 has 14 amino acids. CDR1 SGHVS and CDR2 FQNEAQ come from the germline V gene. CDR3 amino acids: CASSLGGMNTEAFF. The CDR3 region has the DNA TGTGCCAGCAGCTTAGGTGGCATGAACACTGAAGCTTTCTTT.

CDR3 DNA: TGTGCCAGCAGTATCAGCCGGACAGGGTATTCACCCCTCCACTTT. It codes for CASSISRTGYSPLHF. The chain employs TRBV27 and TRBJ1-6, with 8 bases matching TRBD1. CDR1 and CDR2 (germline): MNHEY, SMNVEV (reference sequence). There are 15 residues in the CDR3. The trim removed 5 bases at V and 8 bases at J, leaving 8 bases unmatched.

A few counts support this clone. The chain is built from TRBV30 and TRBJ2-1; D is perhaps TRBD2 (6 bases). The CDR3 consists of 13 residues. CDR1 GTSNPN and CDR2 SVGIG come from the germline V gene (reference sequence). The germline V and J ends were trimmed by 2 bases and 4 bases, with 9 bases remaining between them. The CDR3 DNA reads TGTGCCTGGAGTACGGGACTTTACAATGAGCAGTTCTTC. Translating gives CAWSTGLYNEQFF.

The chain has TRBV10-2 and TRBJ2-4, with 11 bases aligning to TRBD2. This CDR3 is 17 amino acids long. Germline CDR1 WSHSY, CDR2 SAAADI. The trim removed 8 bases at V and 7 bases at J, leaving 16 bases unmatched. The CDR3 sequence: CASCVVSGGAAQNIQYF. DNA of the CDR3: TGCGCCAGCTGTGTTGTTAGCGGGGGGGCCGCCCAGAACATTCAGTACTTC.

The chain carries TRBV6-1 and TRBJ1-3; a weak D match, TRBD1 (5 bases). In germline, CDR1 is MNHNS, CDR2 SASEGT. V shed 2 bases and J shed 0 bases, with 5 bases lying between them. The CDR3 spans 14 residues. In nucleotides, the CDR3 is TGTGCCAGCAGTGAAAGGGGCTCTGGAAACACCATATATTTT. It encodes CASSERGSGNTIYF.

In this sample, this clone turned up once. The genes are TRBV6-6 and TRBJ1-5; D uncertain. The CDR3 has 15 amino acids. The V gene's germline CDR1 is MNHNY and CDR2 SVGAGI (reference sequence). V lost 0 bases, J lost 5 bases, and 11 bases lay in between. The CDR3 reads CASSYSHPGDQPQHF. CDR3 in DNA: TGTGCCAGCAGTTACTCGCACCCCGGGGATCAGCCCCAGCATTTT.

The V gene is TRBV11-2, the J gene TRBJ1-5; D is perhaps TRBD1 (5 bases). This CDR3 comprises 14 residues. Trimming left V 1 base short and J 4 bases short, with 8 bases between. Germline V gene lookup returns CDR1 SGHAT and CDR2 FQNNGV. CDR3 loop: CASSLAGGNQPQHF. In DNA form, the CDR3 reads TGTGCCAGCAGCTTAGCGGGGGGGAATCAGCCCCAGCATTTT.

The chain recombines TRBV7-6 with TRBJ2-4; 10 nucleotides align to TRBD2. This CDR3 is 17 amino acids long. The V gene's germline CDR1 is SGHVS and CDR2 FNYEAQ. V dropped 5 bases and J dropped 7; count of bases not matched to a gene: 14. The CDR3 spells CASSPRRVAGGKNIQYF. CDR3 DNA sequence: TGTGCCAGCAGCCCTCGGCGGGTAGCGGGGGGCAAGAACATTCAGTACTTC.

The V and J genes are TRBV6-5 and TRBJ1-6, with 10 bases identical to TRBD1. The CDR3 totals 15 residues. Germline V CDR1 and CDR2: MNHEY, SVGAGI. After removal of 2 bases from V and 7 bases from J, the junction contained 2 bases not matched to a gene. For the CDR3, the DNA is TGTGCCAGCAGTTACGACAGGGGGCTAAATTCACCCCTCCACTTT. Translated, it gives CASSYDRGLNSPLHF.

The chain couples TRBV7-3 to TRBJ2-7; 8 bases align to TRBD1. This CDR3 region has 15 residues. The junction had 10 bases not matched to a gene; V was cut back by 5 bases and J by 4 bases. Germline V CDR1 and CDR2: SGHTA, FQGTGA. The CDR3, as DNA: TGTGCCAGCAGCCCGAACCTGGGACAGGAGTACGAGCAGTACTTC. Protein product: CASSPNLGQEYEQYF.

The chain links TRBV7-9 to TRBJ2-3; 12 bases align to TRBD2. With 5 bases clipped from V and 4 bases from J, the junction kept 10 bases outside the gene matches. Per the germline V gene, CDR1 is SEHNR and CDR2 is FQNEAQ (reference sequence). The CDR3 extends over 17 amino acids. Written as DNA, the CDR3 is TGTGCCAGCAGCAGTGGACTAGCGGGGCATAAGGCAGATACGCAGTATTTT. Translated: CASSSGLAGHKADTQYF.

The chain recombines TRBV6-1 with TRBJ1-1; 8 bases line up with TRBD1. The trim removed 0 bases at V and 4 bases at J, leaving 4 bases unmatched. CDR1 is MNHNS and CDR2 is SASEGT in the germline V gene. This CDR3 is built from 15 residues. Here the CDR3 reads CASSEAEDRATEAFF. CDR3 in DNA: TGTGCCAGCAGTGAAGCGGAGGACAGGGCCACTGAAGCTTTCTTT.

The J gene is TRBJ2-3, the V gene TRBV6-1, with D maybe TRBD2 (6 bases). V lost 4 bases, J lost 3 bases, and 17 bases lay in between. CDR3 size: 16 residues. The germline gives CDR1 MNHNS, CDR2 SASEGT. Written as DNA, the CDR3 is TGTGCCAGCAGTGTGGGTCTAGCGTTGAGGACAGATACGCAGTATTTT. This sequence encodes CASSVGLALRTDTQYF.

This clone was seen a few times. The rearrangement joins TRBV5-1 to TRBJ2-1; 13 positions agree with TRBD2. The V gene end was trimmed by 4 bases and the J gene end by 10 bases; junction bases not matched to a gene: 8. This CDR3 is built from 15 residues. CDR1 and CDR2 (germline): SGHRS, YFSETQ. As DNA, the CDR3 is TGCGCCAGCAGCACTAGGACTAGCGGGGGAGGCGAGCAGTTCTTC. Translation: CASSTRTSGGGEQFF. The variable domain in full, with the rest retrieved from reference TRBV5-1 and TRBJ2-1, is KAGVTQTPRYLIKTRGQQVTLSCSPISGHRSVSWYQQTPGQGLQFLFEYFSETQRNKGNFPGRFSGRQFSNSRSEMNVSTLELGDSALYLCASSTRTSGGGEQFFGPGTRLTVL.

This clone was detected a few times. The J gene is TRBJ1-1, the V gene TRBV9; 8 bases agree with TRBD1. Germline-derived CDR1 and CDR2 are SGDLS and YYNGEE. The ends lost 3 bases at V and 3 bases at J; junction bases unmatched: 13. The length of the CDR3 is 17 residues. In nucleotides, the CDR3 is TGTGCCAGCAGCGCCAACCTTTGGACAGGGTCCCACACTGAAGCTTTCTTT. It encodes CASSANLWTGSHTEAFF.

The chain has TRBV6-1 and TRBJ2-5, with D maybe TRBD1 (6 bases). Germline V gene lookup returns CDR1 MNHNS and CDR2 SASEGT. The CDR3 is made up of 18 amino acids. The V end lost 2 bases, the J end lost 0 bases, and 19 bases lay between the germline ends. In DNA, the CDR3 is TGTGCCAGCAGTGAATTCCTGGGCACCACAGGGTACCAAGAGACCCAGTACTTC. It is translated as CASSEFLGTTGYQETQYF.

This chain joins TRBV5-8 and TRBJ2-5; D gene uncertain. The CDR3 loop spans 14 amino acids. Germline assignment: CDR1 SGHTS and CDR2 YDEGEE. V was shortened by 0 bases and J by 4 bases, with 10 bases between the two germline ends. CDR3 loop: CASSLEGVSETQYF. Here the CDR3 DNA reads TGTGCCAGCAGCTTGGAAGGAGTTTCAGAGACCCAGTACTTC.

This sequence joins TRBV6-1 and TRBJ1-1, with a tentative D call TRBD1 (5 bases). The V gene's germline CDR1 is MNHNS and CDR2 SASEGT. The V and J ends lost 7 bases and 0 bases respectively, with 9 bases between them. This CDR3 is built from 13 residues. The CDR3 nucleotides read TGTGCCAGCAATCAGGGAATGAACACTGAAGCTTTCTTT. Translation gives CASNQGMNTEAFF.

This clone was seen a single time. The rearrangement links TRBV15 to TRBJ1-2, with 9 bases matching TRBD1. Germline lookup yields CDR1 LNHNV and CDR2 YYDKDF (reference sequence). J lost 4 bases, V lost 1 base, and 7 bases had no gene match. This CDR3 spans 16 amino acids. This chain's CDR3 is CATSRGGQGRSYGYTF. The CDR3 DNA is TGTGCCACCAGCAGAGGAGGACAGGGGAGGTCCTATGGCTACACCTTC.

The chain joins TRBV5-4 to TRBJ2-4; D may be TRBD1 (5 bases). This CDR3 has 13 amino acids. V was cut by 7 bases and J by 5 bases, with 13 bases left in between. Per the germline V gene, CDR1 is SGHNT and CDR2 is YYREEE (reference sequence). CDR3 sequence reads: CASGHSSENIQYF. Here the CDR3 DNA reads TGTGCCAGCGGACACTCCTCCGAAAACATTCAGTACTTC.

The chain employs TRBV13 and TRBJ2-7; tentatively, D is TRBD2 (6 bases). Trimming removed 5 bases at V and 3 bases at J, with 8 bases between. CDR3 length equals 12 residues. The germline CDR1 and CDR2 sequences are PRHDT and FYEKMQ (reference sequence). CDR3 sequence reads: CASSTSFYEQYF. The DNA for the CDR3 is TGTGCCAGCAGCACTAGCTTCTACGAGCAGTACTTC.

V is TRBV5-1 and J is TRBJ1-2, with 7 bases matching TRBD1. Unmatched junction bases numbered 2, after V lost 5 bases and J lost 1 base. The germline V gene has CDR1 SGHRS and CDR2 YFSETQ. The CDR3 consists of 13 residues. CDR3 protein: CASRRDSNYGYTF. Here the CDR3 DNA reads TGCGCCAGCAGGAGGGACAGTAACTATGGCTACACCTTC.

The chain combines TRBV4-1 with TRBJ2-7, with 9 bases that match TRBD1. The germline V gene encodes CDR1 MGHRA and CDR2 YSYEKL. V lost 4 bases to trimming and J lost 4 bases; unmatched junction nucleotides: 11. The CDR3 runs to 16 residues. DNA for the CDR3: TGCGCCAGCAGCCGGATGTTGGGACAGGGAGTTTACGAGCAGTACTTC. Protein product: CASSRMLGQGVYEQYF.

This clone was recorded a few times. The CDR3, as DNA: TGTGCCAGCAGCCATCAAAGCGAGGAGCAGTTCTTC. This codes for CASSHQSEEQFF. This chain links TRBV7-6 with TRBJ2-1; D is undetermined. V was clipped by 5 bases and J by 10 bases, with 12 bases between them. The CDR3 is 12 residues long. Looked up from germline, CDR1 is SGHVS and CDR2 is FNYEAQ.